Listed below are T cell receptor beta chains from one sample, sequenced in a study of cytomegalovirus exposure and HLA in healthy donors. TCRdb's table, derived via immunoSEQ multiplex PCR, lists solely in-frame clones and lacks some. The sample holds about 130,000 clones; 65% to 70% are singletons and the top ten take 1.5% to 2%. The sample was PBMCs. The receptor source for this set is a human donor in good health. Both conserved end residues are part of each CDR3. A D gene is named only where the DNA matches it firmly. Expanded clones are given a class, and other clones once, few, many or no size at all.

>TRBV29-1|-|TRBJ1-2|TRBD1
TGCAGCGTTGATGCTCGCTCCGGGACAGAGACTAACTATGGCTACACCTTC
CSVDARSGTETNYGYTF
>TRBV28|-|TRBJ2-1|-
TGTGCCAGCAGTTTAGAGTACCCCGAGAATGAGCAGTTCTTC
CASSLEYPENEQFF
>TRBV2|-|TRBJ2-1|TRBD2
TGTGCCAGCAGTGGTTCTGCGGGAGTCTACAATGAGCAGTTCTTC
CASSGSAGVYNEQFF
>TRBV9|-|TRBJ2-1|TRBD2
TGTGCCAGCAGCGTATCTAGCGGGTTGGGGAATGAGCAGTTCTTC
CASSVSSGLGNEQFF
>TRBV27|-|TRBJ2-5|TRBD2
TGTGCCAGCAGTTCGCCGGGACTAGCAGAAGAGACCCAGTACTTC
CASSSPGLAEETQYF
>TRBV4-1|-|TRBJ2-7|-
TGCGCCAGCAGCCAGGGAGGAAGGGGGCAGAAAGCCCCTTACGAGCAGTACTTC
CASSQGGRGQKAPYEQYF
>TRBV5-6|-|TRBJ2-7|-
TGTGCCAGCAGCTTGCAGGCGTCCTACGAGCAGTACTTC
CASSLQASYEQYF
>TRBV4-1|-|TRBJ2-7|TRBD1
TGCGCCAGCGGCCAGGTCGGACAGGGGAGCAACGAGCAGTACTTC
CASGQVGQGSNEQYF
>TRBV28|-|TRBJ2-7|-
TGTGCCAGCAGTTTTTCAGCTGGAGGGAGTTACTACGAGCAGTACTTC
CASSFSAGGSYYEQYF
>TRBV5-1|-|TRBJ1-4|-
TGCGCCAGCAGCTTGGGCGGAGGGGATGAAAAACTGTTTTTT
CASSLGGGDEKLFF
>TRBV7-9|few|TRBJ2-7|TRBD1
TGTGCCAGCAGCAGAGACAGGGGCATGTACGAGCAGTACTTC
CASSRDRGMYEQYF
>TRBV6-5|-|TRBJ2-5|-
TGTGCCAGCACGGGCCTCGGTGGAGGAAAGACCCAGTACTTC
CASTGLGGGKTQYF
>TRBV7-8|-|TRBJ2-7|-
TGTGCCAGCAGCTTAGGCTCCTACGAGCAGTACTTC
CASSLGSYEQYF
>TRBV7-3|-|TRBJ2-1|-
TGTGCCAGCAGCGCGGGGCGACTAGATTACAATGAGCAGTTCTTC
CASSAGRLDYNEQFF
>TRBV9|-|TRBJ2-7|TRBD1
TGTGCCAGCAGCGTAGGACAGGGAGTCTACGAGCAGTACTTC
CASSVGQGVYEQYF
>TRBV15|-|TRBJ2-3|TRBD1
TGTGCCACCAGCGGAACCCTTCCGGGACAGATCACAGATACGCAGTATTTT
CATSGTLPGQITDTQYF
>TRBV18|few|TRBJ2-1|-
TGTGCCAGCTCACCAGGCGGGGAGCAGTTCTTC
CASSPGGEQFF
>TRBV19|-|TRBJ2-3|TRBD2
TGTGCCAGTACGGCTAGCGGGAGGTTCACAGATACGCAGTATTTT
CASTASGRFTDTQYF
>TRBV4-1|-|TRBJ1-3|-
TGCGCCAGCAGCCAAGGAGGGATTCCTGGAAACACCATATATTTT
CASSQGGIPGNTIYF
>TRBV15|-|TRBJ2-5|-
TGTGCCACCAGTCTAAGATATAGAGAGGCCCAGTACTTC
CATSLRYREAQYF
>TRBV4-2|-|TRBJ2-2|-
TGTGCCAGCAGCCAAGGAGAGAGCACCGGGGAGCTGTTTTTT
CASSQGESTGELFF
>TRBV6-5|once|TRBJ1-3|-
TGTGCCAGCACTGAAGGGGCAATGGGAAACACCATATATTTT
CASTEGAMGNTIYF
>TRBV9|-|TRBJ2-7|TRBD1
TGTGCCAGCAGCCAGACAGGGTTCGAGCAGTACTTC
CASSQTGFEQYF
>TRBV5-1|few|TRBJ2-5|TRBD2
TGCGCCAGCAGCTTGGTAGCGGGGGCCGGGGGCCAAGAGACCCAGTACTTC
CASSLVAGAGGQETQYF
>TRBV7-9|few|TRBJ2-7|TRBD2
TGTGCCAGCAGCTCCGGACTAGCGGGAGACCTCGAGCAGTACTTC
CASSSGLAGDLEQYF
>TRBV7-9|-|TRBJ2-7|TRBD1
TGTGCCAGCAGCGACGGGACAGGGGTTCCCTACGAGCAGTACTTC
CASSDGTGVPYEQYF
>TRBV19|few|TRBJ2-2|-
TGTGCCAGTAGTCCCTTCCCGGGAGAGGGTACCGGGGAGCTGTTTTTT
CASSPFPGEGTGELFF
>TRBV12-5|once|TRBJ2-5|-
TGTGCTAGTGGTTTCCATACAGGGCAGGCAGAGACCCAGTACTTC
CASGFHTGQAETQYF
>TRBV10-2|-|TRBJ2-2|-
TGCGCCAGCAGTGACCCCTCCTATGCGAACACCGGGGAGCTGTTTTTT
CASSDPSYANTGELFF
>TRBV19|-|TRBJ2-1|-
TGTGCCAGTAGTCTCGACCGGGCGGGGATGCAGTTCTTC
CASSLDRAGMQFF
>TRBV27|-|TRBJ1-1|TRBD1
TGTGCCAGCAGTTTCGGGCAGGGGGTGACTGAAGCTTTCTTT
CASSFGQGVTEAFF
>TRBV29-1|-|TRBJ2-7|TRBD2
TGCAGCGTTGGGGAGGGTTCCTACGAGCAGTACTTC
CSVGEGSYEQYF
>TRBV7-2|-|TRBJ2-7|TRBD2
TGTGCCAGCAGCCGCCTAGCGGGAGCTGGTTACGAGCAGTACTTC
CASSRLAGAGYEQYF
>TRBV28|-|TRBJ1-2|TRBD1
TGTGCCACCGGACAGGGCTCCTATGGCTACACCTTC
CATGQGSYGYTF
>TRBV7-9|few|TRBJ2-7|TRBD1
TGTGCCAGCAGCACACCGGGACAGGGGGGCGGCGAGCAGTACTTC
CASSTPGQGGGEQYF
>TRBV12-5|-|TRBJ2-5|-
TGTGCTAGTGGTTTCGACCCAGGCCAAGAGACCCAGTACTTC
CASGFDPGQETQYF
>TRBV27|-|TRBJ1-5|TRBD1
TGTGCCAGCAGTACCCTAGGGACAGGGGACCACAATCAGCCCCAGCATTTT
CASSTLGTGDHNQPQHF
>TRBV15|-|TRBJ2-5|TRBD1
TGTGCCGCGCGAACCGGGACAGGGCCGACTGGGGAGACCCAGTACTTC
CAARTGTGPTGETQYF
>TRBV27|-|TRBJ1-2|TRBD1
TGTGCCAGCAGTTTAGACAGGGTTGGTGGCTACACCTTC
CASSLDRVGGYTF
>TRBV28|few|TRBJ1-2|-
TGTGCCAGCAGTCGCCAGGTCCGTCCTAACTATGGCTACACCTTC
CASSRQVRPNYGYTF